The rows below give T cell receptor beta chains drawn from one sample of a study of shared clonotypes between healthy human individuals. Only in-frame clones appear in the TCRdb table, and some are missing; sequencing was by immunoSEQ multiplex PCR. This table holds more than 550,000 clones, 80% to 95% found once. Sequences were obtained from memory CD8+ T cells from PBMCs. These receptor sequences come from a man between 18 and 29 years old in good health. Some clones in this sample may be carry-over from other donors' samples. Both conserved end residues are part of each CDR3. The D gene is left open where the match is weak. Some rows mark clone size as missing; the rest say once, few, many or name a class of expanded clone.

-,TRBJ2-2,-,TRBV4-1,CASSQVRRDTNTGELFF,TGCGCCAGCAGCCAAGTCCGACGGGACACGAACACCGGGGAGCTGTTTTTT
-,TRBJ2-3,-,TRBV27,CASSLWSGAVSTDTQYF,TGTGCCAGCAGTTTATGGTCCGGAGCGGTAAGCACAGATACGCAGTATTTT
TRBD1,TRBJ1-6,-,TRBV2,CASSELLGQEGNSPLHF,TGTGCCAGCAGTGAACTCCTGGGACAGGAAGGGAATTCACCCCTCCACTTT
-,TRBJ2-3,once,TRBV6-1,CASSEFLGPVGGADTQYF,TGTGCCAGCAGTGAATTTTTGGGCCCGGTGGGGGGCGCAGATACGCAGTATTTT
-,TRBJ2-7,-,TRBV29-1,CSVEEWGSETEGYEQYF,TGCAGCGTTGAAGAGTGGGGTAGCGAGACTGAGGGCTACGAGCAGTACTTC
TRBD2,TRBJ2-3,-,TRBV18,CASSPNTSGRGSDTQYF,TGTGCCAGCTCACCAAACACTAGCGGGAGGGGGAGCGATACGCAGTATTTT
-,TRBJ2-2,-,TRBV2,CASSTYPDMPVTGELFF,TGTGCCAGCAGTACCTATCCGGACATGCCGGTCACCGGAGAGCTGTTTTTT
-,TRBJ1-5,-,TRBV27,CASGGGYSNQPQHF,TGTGCCAGCGGGGGGGGTTATAGCAATCAGCCCCAGCATTTT
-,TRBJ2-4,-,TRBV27,CASSLSGLAKNIQYF,TGTGCCAGCAGTTTATCGGGATTAGCCAAAAACATTCAGTACTTC
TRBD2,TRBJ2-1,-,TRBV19,CASSGGGNEQFF,TGTGCCAGTAGTGGCGGGGGGAATGAGCAGTTCTTC
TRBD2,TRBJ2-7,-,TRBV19,CAISPGGTQYF,TGTGCCATTTCCCCCGGGGGGACGCAGTACTTC
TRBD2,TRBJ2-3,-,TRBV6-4,CASSDGSERDSTDTQYF,TGTGCCAGCAGTGACGGGTCCGAGCGGGATAGCACAGATACGCAGTATTTT
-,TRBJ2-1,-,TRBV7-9,CASSPSAGQLNEQFF,TGTGCCAGCAGCCCCTCCGCCGGACAGCTAAATGAGCAGTTCTTC
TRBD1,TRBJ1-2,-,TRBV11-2,CASSSSPGQLYGYTF,TGTGCCAGCAGCTCCAGCCCGGGACAGTTATACGGCTACACCTTC
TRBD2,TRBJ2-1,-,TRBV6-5,CASSYVTSGNNEQFF,TGTGCCAGCAGTTACGTGACTAGCGGTAACAATGAGCAGTTCTTC
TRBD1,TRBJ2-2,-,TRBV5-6,CASSSRDRYTGELFF,TGTGCCAGCAGCTCCCGGGACAGATACACCGGGGAGCTGTTTTTT
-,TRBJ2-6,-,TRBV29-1,CSVAGLASGANVLTF,TGCAGCGTTGCAGGGCTCGCCTCTGGGGCCAACGTCCTGACTTTC
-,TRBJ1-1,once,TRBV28,CASSFWTDRAEAFF,TGTGCCAGCAGTTTTTGGACAGATAGAGCTGAAGCTTTCTTT
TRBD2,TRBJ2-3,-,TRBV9,CASSVPLRGGTDTQYF,TGTGCCAGCAGCGTACCCCTCCGCGGGGGAACAGATACGCAGTATTTT
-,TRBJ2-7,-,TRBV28,CASSLTGSSYEQYF,TGTGCCAGCAGTTTAACAGGGAGCTCCTACGAGCAGTACTTC
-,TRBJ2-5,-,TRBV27,CASSGGSQETQYF,TGTGCCAGCAGTGGGGGGAGCCAAGAGACCCAGTACTTC
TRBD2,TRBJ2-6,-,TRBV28,CASSFGGGRVSEANVLTF,TGTGCCAGTAGTTTCGGGGGGGGCCGAGTCTCTGAGGCCAACGTCCTGACTTTC
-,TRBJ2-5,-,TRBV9,CASSPGKARRQETQYF,TGTGCCAGCAGCCCCGGGAAGGCGCGCCGCCAAGAGACCCAGTACTTC
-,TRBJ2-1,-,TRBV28,CASESVGGKTLPEYNEQFF,TGTGCCAGCGAGAGCGTGGGTGGCAAAACCCTGCCGGAGTACAATGAGCAGTTCTTC
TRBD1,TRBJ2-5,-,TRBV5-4,CASSLGDRGFETQYF,TGTGCCAGCAGCTTGGGGGACAGGGGGTTTGAGACCCAGTACTTC
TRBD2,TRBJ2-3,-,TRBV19,CASSSGTTYTDTQYF,TGTGCCAGTAGTTCCGGGACTACCTACACAGATACGCAGTATTTT
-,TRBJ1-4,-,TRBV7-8,CASSSPGGEKLFF,TGTGCCAGCAGCTCTCCGGGCGGGGAAAAACTGTTTTTT
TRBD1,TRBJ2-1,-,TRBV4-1,CASSQEPSGGYGEQFF,TGCGCCAGCAGCCAAGAACCCTCAGGGGGCTACGGTGAGCAGTTCTTC
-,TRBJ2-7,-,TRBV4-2,CASSQGGRATHPYEQYF,TGTGCCAGCAGCCAAGGCGGGCGGGCCACTCACCCCTACGAGCAGTACTTC
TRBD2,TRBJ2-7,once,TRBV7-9,CASSLGTSGVEQYF,TGTGCCAGCAGCCTGGGGACTAGCGGGGTCGAGCAGTACTTC
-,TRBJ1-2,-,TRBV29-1,CSVIQENYGYTF,TGCAGCGTAATACAGGAAAACTATGGCTACACCTTC
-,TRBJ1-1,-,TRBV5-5,CASSLTTIGMLGSEAFF,TGTGCCAGCAGCCTGACTACAATAGGGATGCTGGGATCTGAAGCTTTCTTT
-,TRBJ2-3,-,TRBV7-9,CASTLAPDTQYF,TGTGCCAGCACCCTAGCGCCAGATACGCAGTATTTT
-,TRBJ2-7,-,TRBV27,CASSLGLASSSYEQYF,TGTGCCAGCAGTTTGGGGCTAGCGTCGAGCTCCTACGAGCAGTACTTC
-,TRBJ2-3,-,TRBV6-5,CASSRLLSDTQYF,TGTGCCAGCAGTCGCCTATTATCAGATACGCAGTATTTT
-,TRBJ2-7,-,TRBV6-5,CASSYSLFGEQYF,TGTGCCAGCAGTTACTCCCTTTTTGGGGAGCAGTACTTC
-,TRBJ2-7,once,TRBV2,CASSESAAALAYEQYF,TGTGCCAGCAGTGAATCGGCAGCAGCTCTGGCCTACGAGCAGTACTTC
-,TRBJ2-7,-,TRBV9,CASSVGSGITYEQYF,TGTGCCAGCAGCGTAGGGTCAGGGATAACCTACGAGCAGTACTTC
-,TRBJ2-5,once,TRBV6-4,CASSSPKQETQYF,TGTGCCAGCAGCTCGCCGAAACAAGAGACCCAGTACTTC